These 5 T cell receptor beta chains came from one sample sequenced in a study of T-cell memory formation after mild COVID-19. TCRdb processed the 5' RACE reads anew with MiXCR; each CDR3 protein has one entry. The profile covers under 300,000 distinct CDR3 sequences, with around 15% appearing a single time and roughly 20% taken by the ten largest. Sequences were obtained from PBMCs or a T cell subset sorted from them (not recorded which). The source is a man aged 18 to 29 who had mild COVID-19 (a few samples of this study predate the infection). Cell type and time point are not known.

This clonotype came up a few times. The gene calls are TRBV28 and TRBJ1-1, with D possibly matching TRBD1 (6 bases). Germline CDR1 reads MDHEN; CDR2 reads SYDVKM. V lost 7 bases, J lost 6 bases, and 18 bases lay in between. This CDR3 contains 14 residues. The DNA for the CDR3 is TGTGCCAGCATTAGACGGGTAGCAGGGGCTGAAGCTTTCTTT. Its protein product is CASIRRVAGAEAFF.

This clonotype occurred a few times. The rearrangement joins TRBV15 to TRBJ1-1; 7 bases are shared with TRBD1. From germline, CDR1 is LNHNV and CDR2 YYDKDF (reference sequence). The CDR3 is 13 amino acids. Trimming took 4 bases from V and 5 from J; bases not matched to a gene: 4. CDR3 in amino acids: CATSTTGETEAFF. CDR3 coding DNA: TGTGCCACCAGCACAACAGGGGAGACTGAAGCTTTCTTT.

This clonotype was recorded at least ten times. The CDR3 region is CASSQEVLAGGRQETQYF. In DNA, the CDR3 is TGCGCCAGCAGCCAAGAAGTCCTAGCGGGGGGACGCCAGGAGACCCAGTACTTC. This chain uses TRBV4-1 with TRBJ2-5, with 11 bases aligning to TRBD2. There are 18 residues in the CDR3. V shed 0 bases and J 5 bases; nucleotides not matched to a gene: 11. Germline CDR1 and CDR2: MGHRA and YSYEKL.

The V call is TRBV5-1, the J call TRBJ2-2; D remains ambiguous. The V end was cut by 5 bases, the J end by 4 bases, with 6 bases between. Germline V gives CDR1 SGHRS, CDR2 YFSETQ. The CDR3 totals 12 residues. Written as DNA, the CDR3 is TGCGCCAGCAGGGAGAGCACCGGGGAGCTGTTTTTT. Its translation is CASRESTGELFF.

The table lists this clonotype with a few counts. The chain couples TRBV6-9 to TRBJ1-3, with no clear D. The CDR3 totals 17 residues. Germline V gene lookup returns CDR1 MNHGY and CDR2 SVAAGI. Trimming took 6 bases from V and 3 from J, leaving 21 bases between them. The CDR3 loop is CASSSSISVKVGNTIYF. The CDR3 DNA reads TGTGCCAGCAGCTCGTCTATAAGCGTGAAGGTTGGAAACACCATATATTTT.